What follows describes a single T cell receptor beta chain. The antigen is undetermined. The record originates from a study of cytomegalovirus exposure and HLA in healthy donors. Germline-derived CDR1 and CDR2 are SGHRS and YFSETQ. The CDR3 has 15 amino acids. V gave up 0 bases and J gave up 3 bases; unmatched junction bases: 1. PCR was performed using 60 Vbeta and 13 Jbeta primers. TCRdb's table, derived via immunoSEQ multiplex PCR, lists solely in-frame clones and lacks some. Of some 190,000 clones in the sample, about 85% were seen once. Broader study findings: When analyzed later, a missense DCLRE1C variant was found to be linked to TCR beta V- and J-gene trimming.

Sequenced input: PBMCs. This sequence was found in a woman between 45 and 65 years old in good health and CMV-seronegative. The V call is TRBV5-1, the J call TRBJ2-5, with 11 bases matching TRBD1. The CDR3 nucleotides are TGCGCCAGCAGCTTGGGGGACAGGGGGGAAGAGACCCAGTACTTC. Translation gives CASSLGDRGEETQYF.